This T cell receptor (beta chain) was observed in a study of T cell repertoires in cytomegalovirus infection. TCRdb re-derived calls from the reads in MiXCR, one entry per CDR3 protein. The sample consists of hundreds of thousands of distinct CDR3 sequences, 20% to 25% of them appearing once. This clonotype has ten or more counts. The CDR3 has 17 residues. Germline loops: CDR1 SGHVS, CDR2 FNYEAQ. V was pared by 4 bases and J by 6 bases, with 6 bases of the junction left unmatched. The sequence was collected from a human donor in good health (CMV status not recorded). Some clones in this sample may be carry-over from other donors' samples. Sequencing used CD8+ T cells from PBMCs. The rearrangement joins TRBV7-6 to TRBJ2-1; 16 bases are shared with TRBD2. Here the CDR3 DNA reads TGTGCCAGCAGCTGGGGGACTAGCGGGGGGGATGTCAATGAGCAGTTCTTC. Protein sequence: CASSWGTSGGDVNEQFF. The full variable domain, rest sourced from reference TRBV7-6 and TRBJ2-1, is GAGVSQSPRYKVTKRGQDVALRCDPISGHVSLYWYRQALGQGPEFLTYFNYEAQQDKSGLPNDRFSAERPEGSISTLTIQRTEQRDSAMYRCASSWGTSGGDVNEQFFGPGTRLTVL.